This TCR beta chain was sequenced in a study of Ad26.COV2.S vaccination and SARS-CoV-2 variants. With 0 bases removed from V and 3 bases from J, the gap between germline ends came to 11 bases. The CDR3 totals 15 residues. Germline CDR1 reads LGHNA; CDR2 reads YNFKEQ. Stated treatment: roughly 19 received Ad26.COV2.S at low or high dose, single or two shots; five or six received placebo; per-sample allocation not given. At day 63 after the first vaccine or placebo injection, samples were drawn. This clone was seen a single time. TCRdb's copy holds only in-frame clones and misses some; the assay was immunoSEQ multiplex PCR. The sample consists of about 350,000 clones, about 87% of them appearing once.

The specimen comprised peripheral blood, sampled in a trial of Ad26.COV2.S vaccine versus placebo. This chain uses TRBV4-2 with TRBJ2-5, with D perhaps TRBD1 or TRBD2 (5 bases each). This clonotype originated in a person aged 18-60 years who received the Ad26.COV2.S COVID-19 vaccine or a placebo. In nucleotides, the CDR3 is TGTGCCAGCAGCCAAGACCGGGACCCCAAAGAGACCCAGTACTTC. Protein sequence: CASSQDRDPKETQYF.